By sample share, the clone carrying this T cell receptor beta chain is medium-sized (0.01 to 0.1%). The antigen is not known. TRB rearrangements spanning V, D and J were amplified using mixed TRB-A/B primers. TCRdb fed the multiplex PCR reads into MiXCR, producing one record per CDR3 protein. The sample comprises around 3,100 distinct CDR3 sequences, 30% of which are singletons, and about 14% rests with the top ten. The sample is drawn from a study of T cell repertoires in aging, cancer and after chemotherapy. The wider study: Approximately 10 million TCR reads were in the whole dataset.

V dropped 2 bases and J dropped 1 base, with 19 bases sitting between them. In germline, CDR1 is SGHRS, CDR2 YFSETQ. The CDR3 length is 17 residues. The template was genomic DNA from peripheral blood, not RNA. Study-wide findings and caveats: Loss of evenness, beyond lost richness, contributed to age-related TCR diversity decline in cancer patients. In each cancer cohort, median generation probability increased across chemotherapy, suggesting thymic output rebounded. Age-matched healthy donors had significantly more diverse, less clonal blood TCR repertoires than untreated cancer patients.

The receptor's source is a human donor in good health. What was sequenced was blood. The chain joins TRBV5-1 to TRBJ2-7; D is perhaps TRBD2 (6 bases). The CDR3 DNA reads as TGCGCCAGCAGCTTTGGGGTTGCTCGGGAGACATCCTACGAGCAGTACTTC. It is translated as CASSFGVARETSYEQYF.